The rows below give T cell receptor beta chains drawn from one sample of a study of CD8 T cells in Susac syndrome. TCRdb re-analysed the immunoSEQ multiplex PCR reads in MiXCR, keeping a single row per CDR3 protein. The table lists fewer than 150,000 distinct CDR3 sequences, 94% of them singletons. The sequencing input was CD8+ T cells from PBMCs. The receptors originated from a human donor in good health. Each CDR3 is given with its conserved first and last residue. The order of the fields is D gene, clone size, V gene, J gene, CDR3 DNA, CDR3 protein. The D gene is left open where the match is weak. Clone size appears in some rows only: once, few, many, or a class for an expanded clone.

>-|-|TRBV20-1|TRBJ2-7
TGCAGTGCGAGGGCAGGTGCCCTTTTCTACGAGCAGTACTTC
CSARAGALFYEQYF
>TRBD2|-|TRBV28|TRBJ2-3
TGTGCCAGCAGCATGGGACTAGACGCAGATACGCAGTATTTT
CASSMGLDADTQYF
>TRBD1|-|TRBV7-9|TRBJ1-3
TGTGCCAGCAGCTCCAAGGGACAGGGGATTGGAAACACCATATATTTT
CASSSKGQGIGNTIYF
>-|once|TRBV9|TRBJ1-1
TGTGCCAGCAGCGTAGGGGGTATCGCTGAAGCTTTCTTT
CASSVGGIAEAFF
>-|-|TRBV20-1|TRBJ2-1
TGTGCAGGGGACGAGCAGTTCTTC
CAGDEQFF
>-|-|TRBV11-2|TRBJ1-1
TGTGCCAGCACCGGGGCCTATAACACTGAAGCTTTCTTT
CASTGAYNTEAFF
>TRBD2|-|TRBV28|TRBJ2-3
TGTGCCAGCAGACCCGGGCCAGGGAGGGTGTTTGGCACAGATACGCAGTATTTT
CASRPGPGRVFGTDTQYF
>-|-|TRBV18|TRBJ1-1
TGTGCCAGCTCACCGCCCGATTCGTCTGAAGCTTTCTTT
CASSPPDSSEAFF
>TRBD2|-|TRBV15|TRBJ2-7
TGTGCCACCAGCAGGCATAGCGGGCCTACCTACGAGCAGTACTTC
CATSRHSGPTYEQYF
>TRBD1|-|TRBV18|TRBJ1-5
TGTGCCAGCTCAGCGACCGGGACAGGAAATCAGCCCCAGCATTTT
CASSATGTGNQPQHF
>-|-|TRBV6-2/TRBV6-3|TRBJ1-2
TGTGCCAGCAGTTACGGGGCCTTCACCTTC
CASSYGAFTF
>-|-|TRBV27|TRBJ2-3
TGTGCCAGCAGTTTAGCGAACACAGATACGCAGTATTTT
CASSLANTDTQYF
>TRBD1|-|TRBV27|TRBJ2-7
TGTGCCAGCAGTTTGGCCCCTGGGACAGGGCGCGAGCAGTACTTC
CASSLAPGTGREQYF
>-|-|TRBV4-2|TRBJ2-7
TGTGCCAGCAGCCAAGAGTTTTCTTGGGATTTCTACGAGCAGTACTTC
CASSQEFSWDFYEQYF
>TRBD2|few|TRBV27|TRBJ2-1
TGTGCCAGCAGGGGGGGGACTAGGATCTTCAATGAGCAGTTCTTC
CASRGGTRIFNEQFF
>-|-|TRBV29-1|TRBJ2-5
TGCAGCGTTGAAGATACCACAGGTACCCAAGAGACCCAGTACTTC
CSVEDTTGTQETQYF
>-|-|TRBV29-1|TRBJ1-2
TGCAGCTCCTCAGGGGTTGAGGGCTACACCTTC
CSSSGVEGYTF
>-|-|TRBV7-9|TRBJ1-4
TGTGCCAGCAGCTCTCGAACTAATGAAAAACTGTTTTTT
CASSSRTNEKLFF
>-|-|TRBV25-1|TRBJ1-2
TGTGCCAGCAGTGAGGGGAGGAGGATTGATGGCTACACCTTC
CASSEGRRIDGYTF
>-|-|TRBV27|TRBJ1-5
TGTGCCAGCAGTTTGGGGGCCACCAATCAGCCCCAGCATTTT
CASSLGATNQPQHF
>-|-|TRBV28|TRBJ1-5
TGTGCCAGCAGTTTATTCAAAGATCAGCCCCAGCATTTT
CASSLFKDQPQHF
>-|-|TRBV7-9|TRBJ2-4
TGTGCCAGCTCGTCTACGTTAGACTTAGCCAAAAACATTCAGTACTTC
CASSSTLDLAKNIQYF
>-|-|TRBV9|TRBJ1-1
TGTGCCAGCAGCGTAGTGTGGAACACTGAAGCTTTCTTT
CASSVVWNTEAFF
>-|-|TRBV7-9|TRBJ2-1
TGTGCCAGCAGCTTGGAAGCGGTCGTAGGCAATGAGCAGTTCTTC
CASSLEAVVGNEQFF
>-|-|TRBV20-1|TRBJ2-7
TGCAGTGCTAGAGATCTAGACGGGAGTGGATACGAGCAGTACTTC
CSARDLDGSGYEQYF
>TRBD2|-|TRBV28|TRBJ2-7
TGTGCCAGCTCTCAGAGGAAGCGGACGGGGGGCTACGAGCAGTACTTC
CASSQRKRTGGYEQYF
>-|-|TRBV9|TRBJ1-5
TGTGCCAGCAGCGTAGAGGCATCCCATCAGCCCCAGCATTTT
CASSVEASHQPQHF
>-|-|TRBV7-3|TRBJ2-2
TGTGCCAGCAGCTTGACAGACACCGGGGAGCTGTTTTTT
CASSLTDTGELFF
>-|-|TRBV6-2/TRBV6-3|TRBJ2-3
TGTGCCAGCAGGGCTCTGCCAGATACGCAGTATTTT
CASRALPDTQYF
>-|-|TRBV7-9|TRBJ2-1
TGTGCCAGCAGCTTCGGGCCCTTTTACAATGAGCAGTTCTTC
CASSFGPFYNEQFF
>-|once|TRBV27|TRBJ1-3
TGTGCCAGCAGTTCTGGAAACACCATATATTTT
CASSSGNTIYF
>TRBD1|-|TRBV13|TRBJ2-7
TGTGCCAGCAGCAGCTGGGACAGGGACTACGAGCAGTACTTC
CASSSWDRDYEQYF
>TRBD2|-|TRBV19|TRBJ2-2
TGTGCCAGTAGTATCGGGGGGACCGGGGAGCTGTTTTTT
CASSIGGTGELFF
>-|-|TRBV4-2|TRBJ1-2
TGTGCCAGCATTCCTTTCTTACAGGGAGGCTATGGCTACACCTTC
CASIPFLQGGYGYTF
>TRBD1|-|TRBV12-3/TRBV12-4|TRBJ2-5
TGTGCCAGCAGTGATCTTTACAGGGGGGCTCAAGAGACCCAGTACTTC
CASSDLYRGAQETQYF
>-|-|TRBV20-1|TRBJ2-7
TGCAGTGCTCGGGACAACTCCTACGAGCAGTACTTC
CSARDNSYEQYF
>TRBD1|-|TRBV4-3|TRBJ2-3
TGCGCCAGCAGCCAAGATTGGAGGCAGGGGGCAGATGAGACGCAGTATTTT
CASSQDWRQGADETQYF
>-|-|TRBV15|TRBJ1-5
TGTGCCACCAGCAGAGATAATATGCAGCCCCAGCATTTT
CATSRDNMQPQHF
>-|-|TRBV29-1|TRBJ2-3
TGCAGCGGCCAGGGGCGGGGCACAGATACGCAGTATTTT
CSGQGRGTDTQYF
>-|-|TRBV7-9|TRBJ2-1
TGTGCCAGCAGCTTTGTCCTGGGGGAGTTTGATGAGCAGTTCTTC
CASSFVLGEFDEQFF
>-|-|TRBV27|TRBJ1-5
TGTGCCAGCGGTCCGGGACATGTGGGCAATCAGCCCCAGCATTTT
CASGPGHVGNQPQHF
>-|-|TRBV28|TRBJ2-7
TGTGCCAGCAGTTTACCTCCGGGGAAATACGAGCAGTACTTC
CASSLPPGKYEQYF
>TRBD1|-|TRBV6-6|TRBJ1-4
TGTGCCAGCAGTACCAGGGGGCTCGGTGAAAAACTGTTTTTT
CASSTRGLGEKLFF
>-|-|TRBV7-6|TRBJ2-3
TGTGCCACTCAGGGGAGTTCAGATACGCAGTATTTT
CATQGSSDTQYF
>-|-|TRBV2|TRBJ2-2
TGTGCCAGCAGTGAAGGGGCATACACCGGGGAGCTGTTTTTT
CASSEGAYTGELFF
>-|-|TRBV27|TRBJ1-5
TGTGCCAGCAGTTCCTCTCCGGGTGGGGGGAATCAGCCCCAGCATTTT
CASSSSPGGGNQPQHF
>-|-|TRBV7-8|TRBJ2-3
TGTGCCAGCAGCTTAGTCCGAATCAGGGAGAGGATCGCAGATACGCAGTATTTT
CASSLVRIRERIADTQYF
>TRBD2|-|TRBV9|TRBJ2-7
TGTGCCAGCTCTCCGGGAGGCTCATCCTACGAGCAGTACTTC
CASSPGGSSYEQYF
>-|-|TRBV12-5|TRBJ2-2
TGTGCTAGTGGTTTGGCGCCCGGGGAGCTGTTTTTT
CASGLAPGELFF
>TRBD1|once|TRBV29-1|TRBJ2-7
TGCAGCCAACAAAAAGGGGGCGGAGAGAACTACGAGCAGTACTTC
CSQQKGGGENYEQYF